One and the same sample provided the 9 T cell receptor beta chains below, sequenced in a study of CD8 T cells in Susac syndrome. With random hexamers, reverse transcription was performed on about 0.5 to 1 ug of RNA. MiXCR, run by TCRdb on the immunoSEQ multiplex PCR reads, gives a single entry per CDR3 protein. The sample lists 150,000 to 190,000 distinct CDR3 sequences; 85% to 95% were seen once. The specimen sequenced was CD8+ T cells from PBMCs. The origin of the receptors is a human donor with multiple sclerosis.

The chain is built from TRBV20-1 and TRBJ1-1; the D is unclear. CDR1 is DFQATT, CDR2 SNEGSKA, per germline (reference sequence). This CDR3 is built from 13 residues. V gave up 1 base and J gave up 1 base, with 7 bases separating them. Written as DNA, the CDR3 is TGCAGTGCTAGAGGGTCTTCGAACACTGAAGCTTTCTTT. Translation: CSARGSSNTEAFF.

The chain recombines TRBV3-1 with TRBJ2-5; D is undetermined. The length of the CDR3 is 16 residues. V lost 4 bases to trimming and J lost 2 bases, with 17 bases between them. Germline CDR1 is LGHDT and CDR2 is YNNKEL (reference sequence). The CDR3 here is CASSPEFGNVQETQYF. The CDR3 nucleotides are TGTGCCAGCAGCCCGGAATTTGGGAACGTACAAGAGACCCAGTACTTC.

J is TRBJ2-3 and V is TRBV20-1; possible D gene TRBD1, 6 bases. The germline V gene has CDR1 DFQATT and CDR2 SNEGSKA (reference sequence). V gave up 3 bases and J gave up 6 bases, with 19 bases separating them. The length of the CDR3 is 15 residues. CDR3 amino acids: CSARLLLTGVDTQYF. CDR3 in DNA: TGCAGTGCTAGGCTCCTTCTGACAGGCGTCGATACGCAGTATTTT.

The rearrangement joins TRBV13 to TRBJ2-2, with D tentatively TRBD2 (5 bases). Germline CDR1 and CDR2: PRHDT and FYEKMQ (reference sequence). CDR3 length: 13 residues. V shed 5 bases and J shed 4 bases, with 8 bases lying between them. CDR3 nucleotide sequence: TGTGCCAGCAGCCCGGGGTTCACCGGGGAGCTGTTTTTT. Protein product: CASSPGFTGELFF.

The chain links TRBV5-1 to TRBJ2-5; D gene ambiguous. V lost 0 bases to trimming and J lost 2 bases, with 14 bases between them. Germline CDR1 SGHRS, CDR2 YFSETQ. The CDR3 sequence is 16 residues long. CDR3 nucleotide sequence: TGCGCCAGCAGCTTGGGCGGCTCCCGGCGACAAGAGACCCAGTACTTC. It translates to CASSLGGSRRQETQYF.

This CDR3 reads CASGDPSPEQFF. CDR3 nucleotides: TGTGCCAGCGGGGACCCTTCCCCTGAGCAGTTCTTC. This rearrangement joins TRBV7-8 to TRBJ2-1; D tentatively fits TRBD1 or TRBD2 (5 bases each). The CDR3 covers 12 residues. CDR1 and CDR2 (germline): SGHVS, FQNEAQ. The germline V and J ends were trimmed by 8 bases and 9 bases, with 14 bases remaining between them.

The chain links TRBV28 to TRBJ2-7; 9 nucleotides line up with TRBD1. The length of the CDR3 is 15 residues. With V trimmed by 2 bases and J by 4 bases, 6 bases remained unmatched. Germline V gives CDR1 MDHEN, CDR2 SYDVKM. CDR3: CASSLVTGGRYEQYF. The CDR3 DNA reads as TGTGCCAGCAGTTTAGTGACAGGGGGTCGGTACGAGCAGTACTTC.

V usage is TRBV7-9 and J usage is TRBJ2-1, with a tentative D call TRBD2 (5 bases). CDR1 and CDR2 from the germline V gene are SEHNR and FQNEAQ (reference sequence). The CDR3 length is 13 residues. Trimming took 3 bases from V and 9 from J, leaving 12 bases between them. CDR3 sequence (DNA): TGTGCCAGCAGCTTTCCGGGGAGAGGTGAGCAGTTCTTC. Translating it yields CASSFPGRGEQFF.

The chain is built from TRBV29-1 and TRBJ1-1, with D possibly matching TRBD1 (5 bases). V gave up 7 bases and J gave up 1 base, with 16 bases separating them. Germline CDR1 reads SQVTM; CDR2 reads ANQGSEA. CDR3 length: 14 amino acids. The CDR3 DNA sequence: TGCAGCGCCCGCCGGGACGTTCAGAACACTGAAGCTTTCTTT. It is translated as CSARRDVQNTEAFF.